This entry is about one T cell receptor beta chain. Under the authors' procedure: Amplification of reference gene primers provided the estimated nucleated cell counts. The protocol was immunoSEQ multiplex PCR, while the TCRdb copy is restricted to in-frame clones and leaves out a portion. V and J calls and clone size are given by that table; D and trimming were obtained from the DNA. Here the sample spans around 120,000 clones, about four fifths being singletons. The data stem from a study of blood T cell repertoires in COVID-19. Overall study context: Acute and convalescent COVID-19 specimens originated in the United States, Italy and Spain. T cells, B-cell-depleted T cells, or PBMCs provided the cDNA or gDNA that served as material.

The CDR3 is 14 residues long. V lost 1 base and J lost 5, with 11 bases in between. Germline CDR1 is MNHNS and CDR2 is SASEGT. Sequencing input: peripheral blood. This TCR derives from a middle-aged man with active or convalescent COVID-19. The chain combines TRBV6-1 with TRBJ1-2; a possible D gene is TRBD1 (6 bases). The CDR3 is CASSEGGPEYGYTF. The CDR3 DNA follows: TGTGCCAGCAGTGAAGGGGGGCCGGAATATGGCTACACCTTC.